These 25 T cell receptor beta chains originate from one sample sequenced in a study of shared clonotypes between healthy human individuals. The naive CD8 population came from CD45RO-negative cells selected for CCR7, without terminally differentiated effector memory CD45RA+ cells. The repertoire was sequenced with immunoSEQ multiplex PCR; TCRdb's copy has only in-frame clones and lacks some. The sample records about 2.1 million clones, around 95% being singletons. The sample taken for sequencing was naive CD8+ T cells from PBMCs. Every receptor here comes from a man in his late teens or twenties in good health. Some clones in this sample may be carry-over from other donors' samples.

This clone appeared once. The chain joins TRBV18 to TRBJ2-4, with 8 bases that match TRBD1. The CDR3 extends over 15 amino acids. The V and J ends lost 8 bases and 1 base, in that order; junction bases with no gene match: 7. Looked up from germline, CDR1 is KGHSH and CDR2 is LQKENI. Here the CDR3 DNA reads TGTGCCAGCACCGGACAGGGTTCGGCCAAAAACATTCAGTACTTC. Translated: CASTGQGSAKNIQYF.

The chain combines TRBV9 with TRBJ1-2; D is ambiguous. V was trimmed by 1 base and J by 1 base, leaving 5 bases between them. The germline V gene encodes CDR1 SGDLS and CDR2 YYNGEE. This CDR3 comprises 13 residues. The CDR3 region is CASSVMHNYGYTF. In nucleotides, the CDR3 is TGTGCCAGCAGCGTAATGCATAACTATGGCTACACCTTC.

This rearrangement joins TRBV28 to TRBJ2-3; TRBD2 aligns across 14 bases. The V and J ends lost 2 bases and 3 bases, in that order; junction bases with no gene match: 10. Germline assignment: CDR1 MDHEN and CDR2 SYDVKM. There are 19 residues in the CDR3. As DNA, the CDR3 is TGTGCCAGCAGTTTACGACTAGCGGGAGGGCCGGGTCAGACAGATACGCAGTATTTT. Amino acid sequence: CASSLRLAGGPGQTDTQYF.

The genes are TRBV27 and TRBJ2-5, with 14 bases identical to TRBD2. Germline CDR1 MNHEY, CDR2 SMNVEV (reference sequence). V shed 2 bases and J 6 bases; nucleotides not matched to a gene: 2. The CDR3 runs 15 residues. The CDR3 here is CASSLGLAGGKTQYF. DNA of the CDR3: TGTGCCAGCAGTTTAGGACTAGCGGGAGGAAAGACCCAGTACTTC.

In this sample, this clone turned up once. The CDR3 loop reads CASTYVQGYVETQYF. DNA for the CDR3: TGTGCCAGCACCTATGTCCAGGGGTATGTGGAGACCCAGTACTTC. The chain combines TRBV7-6 with TRBJ2-5; D possibly corresponds to TRBD1 (6 bases). Germline V gene lookup returns CDR1 SGHVS and CDR2 FNYEAQ. V lost 7 bases and J 5 bases, leaving 20 bases between the germline ends. The CDR3 has 15 amino acids.

The rearrangement links TRBV7-9 to TRBJ1-4, with D uncertain. The V gene's germline CDR1 is SEHNR and CDR2 FQNEAQ (reference sequence). The CDR3 extends over 18 amino acids. The ends were cut back, 4 bases at V and 7 bases at J, with 25 bases in the middle. Here the CDR3 DNA reads TGTGCCAGCAGCTCGCCCCGGGTCCCTCTTCGAAACGGTGAAAAACTGTTTTTT. Amino acids: CASSSPRVPLRNGEKLFF.

J is TRBJ2-7 and V is TRBV4-3; 9 bases are shared with TRBD2. The CDR3 has 18 residues. Germline V CDR1 and CDR2: LGHNA, YSLEER. Trimming at V came to 0 bases and at J to 0 bases, leaving 9 bases not matched to a gene. The CDR3 coding sequence is TGCGCCAGCAGCCAAGAGGGGGCTGAGCGGGGGGCCTCCTACGAGCAGTACTTC. As protein: CASSQEGAERGASYEQYF.

The V call is TRBV11-2, the J call TRBJ2-3; 8 bases align to TRBD1. Germline values: CDR1 SGHAT, CDR2 FQNNGV. V was clipped by 5 bases and J by 11 bases; unmatched bases: 12. This CDR3 is 14 amino acids long. CDR3 protein: CASSPPPTGEKQYF. In nucleotides, the CDR3 is TGTGCCAGCAGCCCTCCCCCGACAGGGGAAAAGCAGTATTTT.

The chain combines TRBV5-6 with TRBJ2-1; 10 bases agree with TRBD1. This CDR3 is built from 18 residues. Germline V CDR1 and CDR2: SGHDT, YYEEEE. With V trimmed by 0 bases and J by 3 bases, 9 bases remained unmatched. The CDR3 sequence is CASSLAVLGQGRYNEQFF. CDR3 sequence (DNA): TGTGCCAGCAGCTTGGCCGTGTTGGGACAGGGGCGCTACAATGAGCAGTTCTTC.

This rearrangement joins TRBV29-1 to TRBJ2-5; TRBD1 matches at 7 bases. Germline V CDR1 and CDR2: SQVTM, ANQGSEA. This CDR3 region has 14 residues. The J segment lost 1 base and the V segment lost 2 bases, leaving 4 bases of the junction unmatched. The CDR3 region has the DNA TGCAGCGTTGAACACAGGGGATTCCAAGAGACCCAGTACTTC. This sequence encodes CSVEHRGFQETQYF.

This clone was detected only a few times. The chain couples TRBV9 to TRBJ1-1; no definite D call. Trimming took 0 bases from V and 1 from J, leaving 10 bases between them. The CDR3 consists of 15 residues. CDR1 is SGDLS and CDR2 is YYNGEE in the germline V gene. Here the CDR3 DNA reads TGTGCCAGCAGCGTAGATGGCAGGAAGAACACTGAAGCTTTCTTT. This encodes CASSVDGRKNTEAFF.

With respect to this clone: Additional DNA sequences in this sample encode the identical CDR3. The J gene is TRBJ2-5, the V gene TRBV4-1; D is possibly TRBD1 (5 bases). The CDR3 spans 14 residues. The germline V and J ends were trimmed by 2 bases and 5 bases, with 12 bases remaining between them. CDR1 and CDR2 from the germline V gene are MGHRA and YSYEKL. The CDR3 nucleotides are TGCGCCAGCAGCCAACGCCAGGGTGGGGAGACCCAGTACTTC. Protein sequence: CASSQRQGGETQYF.

The rearrangement links TRBV4-3 to TRBJ1-1; TRBD1 matches at 7 bases. The CDR3 is 11 residues long. V shed 6 bases and J 7 bases; nucleotides not matched to a gene: 2. Germline CDR1 LGHNA, CDR2 YSLEER. The CDR3 nucleotides are TGCGCCAGCAGTAGGGGGCTTGAAGCTTTCTTT. Its translation is CASSRGLEAFF.

J is TRBJ2-1 and V is TRBV11-2, with 7 bases identical to TRBD1. The germline CDR1 and CDR2 sequences are SGHAT and FQNNGV. V gave up 5 bases and J gave up 0 bases; unmatched junction bases: 7. The CDR3 has 16 amino acids. CDR3: CASSTRQGSSYNEQFF. In DNA, the CDR3 is TGTGCCAGCAGCACCCGACAGGGAAGCTCCTACAATGAGCAGTTCTTC.

The chain carries TRBV6-5 and TRBJ2-1; no clear D gene. Trimming stripped 5 bases from V and 4 bases from J, with 6 bases between. The germline V gene has CDR1 MNHEY and CDR2 SVGAGI. The CDR3 has 12 residues. The CDR3 protein is CASSTAYNEQFF. In DNA, the CDR3 is TGTGCCAGCAGTACAGCGTACAATGAGCAGTTCTTC.

The V call is TRBV28, the J call TRBJ1-1, with 9 bases aligning to TRBD1. The CDR3 sequence is 15 residues long. CDR1 and CDR2 from the germline V gene are MDHEN and SYDVKM. The V segment lost 6 bases and the J segment 3 bases; nucleotides outside the gene matches: 8. The CDR3 protein is CASRAIQGAHTEAFF. As DNA, the CDR3 is TGTGCCAGCAGGGCGATACAGGGGGCACACACTGAAGCTTTCTTT.

The chain combines TRBV9 with TRBJ2-1; 14 bases map to TRBD2. Germline V gives CDR1 SGDLS, CDR2 YYNGEE. The CDR3 consists of 15 residues. V dropped 3 bases and J dropped 9; count of bases not matched to a gene: 5. The CDR3 DNA sequence: TGTGCCAGCAGCGACGGGACTAGCGGGAGCATTGAGCAGTTCTTC. This gives the protein CASSDGTSGSIEQFF.

The chain uses TRBV28 and TRBJ1-2; no clear D. CDR1 is MDHEN, CDR2 SYDVKM, per germline. V was cut by 5 bases and J by 3 bases, with 19 bases left in between. The CDR3 is 16 residues long. The CDR3 DNA sequence: TGTGCCAGCAGTCCGCGGACGAGAGGTGGCGACTATGGCTACACCTTC. This codes for CASSPRTRGGDYGYTF.

This sequence joins TRBV27 and TRBJ2-7, with 11 bases aligning to TRBD2. This CDR3 contains 18 residues. Unmatched junction bases numbered 15, after V lost 6 bases and J lost 2 bases. Germline V lookup: CDR1 MNHEY, CDR2 SMNVEV (reference sequence). The CDR3 bases are TGTGCCAGCAGCCGGAATTCAATAGCGGGAGGGCCACCCTACGAGCAGTACTTC. This codes for CASSRNSIAGGPPYEQYF.

This chain connects TRBV19 to TRBJ1-5; D is uncertain. The CDR3 loop spans 15 amino acids. From germline, CDR1 is LNHDA and CDR2 SQIVND (reference sequence). The V end was cut by 4 bases, the J end by 0 bases, with 10 bases between. The chain's CDR3 is CASSTPEGSNQPQHF. The CDR3 region has the DNA TGTGCCAGTAGTACCCCGGAGGGTAGCAATCAGCCCCAGCATTTT.

This clone appeared once. The chain links TRBV7-9 to TRBJ2-1, with a possible D match to TRBD2 (6 bases). CDR1 is SEHNR, CDR2 FQNEAQ, per germline (reference sequence). Trimming left V 5 bases short and J 3 bases short, with 11 bases between. The CDR3 consists of 14 residues. In nucleotides, the CDR3 is TGTGCCAGCAGCGGAGGAGGGGTCTACAATGAGCAGTTCTTC. As protein: CASSGGGVYNEQFF.

The chain has TRBV6-8 and TRBJ2-1; D is undetermined. This CDR3 is 13 amino acids long. The V end was cut by 8 bases, the J end by 3 bases, with 11 bases between. CDR1 and CDR2 (germline): MNHGY, SAAAGT. CDR3 bases: TGTGCCAGCCACTTCAGTAACTACAATGAGCAGTTCTTC. Its translation is CASHFSNYNEQFF.

The chain links TRBV6-1 to TRBJ1-5; D is undetermined. V gave up 4 bases and J gave up 0 bases, with 13 bases separating them. The V gene's germline CDR1 is MNHNS and CDR2 SASEGT. The CDR3 runs 16 residues. The CDR3 DNA reads as TGTGCCAGCAGTGTAGGTTGGGAGGCTAGCAATCAGCCCCAGCATTTT. Its translation is CASSVGWEASNQPQHF.

J is TRBJ1-1 and V is TRBV7-8; D uncertain. Germline CDR1 reads SGHVS; CDR2 reads FQNEAQ. This CDR3 has 15 amino acids. V was clipped by 1 base and J by 5 bases, with 14 bases between them. The CDR3 loop is CASSLDSGSLTEAFF. The CDR3 DNA is TGTGCCAGCAGCTTAGATTCCGGGAGTCTTACTGAAGCTTTCTTT.

The chain has TRBV27 and TRBJ2-1; 8 nucleotides align to TRBD2. CDR1 MNHEY and CDR2 SMNVEV come from the germline V gene (reference sequence). The CDR3 is 15 residues long. V gave up 7 bases and J gave up 9 bases; unmatched junction bases: 14. The CDR3 region has the DNA TGTGCCAGCACTTGGGGGAGCGGGAGTGCGGTTGAGCAGTTCTTC. Amino acid sequence: CASTWGSGSAVEQFF.